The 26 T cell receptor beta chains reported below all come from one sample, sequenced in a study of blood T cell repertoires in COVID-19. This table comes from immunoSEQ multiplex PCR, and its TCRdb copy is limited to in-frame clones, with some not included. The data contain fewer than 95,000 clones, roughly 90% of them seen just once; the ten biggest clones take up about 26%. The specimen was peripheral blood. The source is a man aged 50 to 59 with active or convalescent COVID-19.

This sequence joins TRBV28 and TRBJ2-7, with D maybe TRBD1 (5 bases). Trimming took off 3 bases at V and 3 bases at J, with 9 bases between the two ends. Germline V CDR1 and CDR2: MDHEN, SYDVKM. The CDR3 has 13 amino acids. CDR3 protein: CASSFWGGYEQYF. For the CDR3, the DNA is TGTGCCAGCAGTTTTTGGGGCGGCTACGAGCAGTACTTC.

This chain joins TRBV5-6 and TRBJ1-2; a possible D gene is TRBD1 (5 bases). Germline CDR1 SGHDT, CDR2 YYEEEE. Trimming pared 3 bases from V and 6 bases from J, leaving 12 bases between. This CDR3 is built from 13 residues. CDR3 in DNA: TGTGCCAGCAGCTCAGGGTTTGTCGATGGCTACACCTTC. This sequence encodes CASSSGFVDGYTF.

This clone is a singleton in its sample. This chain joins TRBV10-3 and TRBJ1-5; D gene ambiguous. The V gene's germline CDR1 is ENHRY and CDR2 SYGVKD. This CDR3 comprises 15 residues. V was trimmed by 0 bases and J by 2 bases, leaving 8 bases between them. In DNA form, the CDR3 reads TGTGCCATCAGTGAGTCGGGCAGCCGCAATCAGCCCCAGCATTTT. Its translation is CAISESGSRNQPQHF.

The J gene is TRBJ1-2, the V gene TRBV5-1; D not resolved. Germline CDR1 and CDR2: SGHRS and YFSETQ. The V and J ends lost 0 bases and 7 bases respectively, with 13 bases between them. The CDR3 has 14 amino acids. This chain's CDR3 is CASSLGGETGGYTF. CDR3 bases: TGCGCCAGCAGCTTGGGGGGAGAAACGGGTGGCTACACCTTC.

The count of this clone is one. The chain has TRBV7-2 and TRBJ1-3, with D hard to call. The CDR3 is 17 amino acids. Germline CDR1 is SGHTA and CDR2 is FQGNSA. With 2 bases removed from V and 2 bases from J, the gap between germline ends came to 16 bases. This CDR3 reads CASSLNAVDTAGNTIYF. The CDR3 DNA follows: TGTGCCAGCAGCTTAAATGCCGTTGACACGGCTGGAAACACCATATATTTT.

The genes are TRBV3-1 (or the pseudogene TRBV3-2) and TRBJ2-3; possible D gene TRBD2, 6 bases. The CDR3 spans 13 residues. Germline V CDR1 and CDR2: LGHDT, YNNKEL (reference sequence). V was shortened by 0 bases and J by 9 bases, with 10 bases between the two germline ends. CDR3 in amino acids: CASSQDPGDTQYF. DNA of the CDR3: TGTGCCAGCAGCCAAGATCCGGGGGACACGCAGTATTTT.

The CDR3 spells CASSWSGTGGDTQYF. Here the CDR3 DNA reads TGCGCCAGCAGCTGGTCCGGGACAGGGGGAGATACGCAGTATTTT. This rearrangement joins TRBV5-1 to TRBJ2-3; 11 bases fit TRBD1. J was trimmed by 5 bases and V by 3 bases; bases with no gene match: 5. This CDR3 contains 15 residues. Per the germline V gene, CDR1 is SGHRS and CDR2 is YFSETQ. The entire variable domain, with the rest obtained from reference TRBV5-1 and TRBJ2-3, is as follows: KAGVTQTPRYLIKTRGQQVTLSCSPISGHRSVSWYQQTPGQGLQFLFEYFSETQRNKGNFPGRFSGRQFSNSRSEMNVSTLELGDSALYLCASSWSGTGGDTQYFGPGTRLTVL.

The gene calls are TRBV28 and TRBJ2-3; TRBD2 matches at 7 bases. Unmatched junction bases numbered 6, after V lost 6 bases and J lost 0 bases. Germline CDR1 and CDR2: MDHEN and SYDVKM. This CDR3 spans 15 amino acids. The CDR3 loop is CASSNGGLSTDTQYF. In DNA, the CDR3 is TGTGCCAGCAGCAATGGGGGACTAAGCACAGATACGCAGTATTTT.

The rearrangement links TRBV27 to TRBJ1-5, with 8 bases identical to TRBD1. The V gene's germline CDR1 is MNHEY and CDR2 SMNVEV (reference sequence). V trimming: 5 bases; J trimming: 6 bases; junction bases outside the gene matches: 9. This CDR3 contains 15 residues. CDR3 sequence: CASSPPGDRGQPQHF. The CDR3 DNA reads TGTGCCAGCAGTCCGCCTGGAGACAGGGGTCAGCCCCAGCATTTT.

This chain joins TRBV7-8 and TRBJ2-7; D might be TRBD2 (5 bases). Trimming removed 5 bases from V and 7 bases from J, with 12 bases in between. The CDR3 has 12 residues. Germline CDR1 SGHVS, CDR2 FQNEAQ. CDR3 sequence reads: CASSISRGEQYF. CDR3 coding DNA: TGTGCCAGCAGCATCTCCCGAGGGGAGCAGTACTTC.

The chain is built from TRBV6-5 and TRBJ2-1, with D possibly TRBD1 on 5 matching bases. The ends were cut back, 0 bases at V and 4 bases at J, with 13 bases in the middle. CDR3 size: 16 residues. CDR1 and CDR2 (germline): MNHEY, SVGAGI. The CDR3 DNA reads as TGTGCCAGCAGTTACTCGTTTACAGGTACATACAATGAGCAGTTCTTC. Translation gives CASSYSFTGTYNEQFF.

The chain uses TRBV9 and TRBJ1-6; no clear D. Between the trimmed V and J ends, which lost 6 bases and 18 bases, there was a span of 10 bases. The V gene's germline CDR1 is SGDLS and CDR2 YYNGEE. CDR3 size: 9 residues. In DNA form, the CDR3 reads TGTGCCAGCAACTACGATAGCCACTTT. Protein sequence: CASNYDSHF.

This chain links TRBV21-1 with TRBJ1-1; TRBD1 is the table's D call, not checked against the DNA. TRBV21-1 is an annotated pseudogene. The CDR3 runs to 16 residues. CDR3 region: CASSRGRGRGNTEAFF. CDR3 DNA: TGTGCCAGCAGCAGGGGCAGGGGGCGTGGGAACACTGAAGCTTTCTTT.

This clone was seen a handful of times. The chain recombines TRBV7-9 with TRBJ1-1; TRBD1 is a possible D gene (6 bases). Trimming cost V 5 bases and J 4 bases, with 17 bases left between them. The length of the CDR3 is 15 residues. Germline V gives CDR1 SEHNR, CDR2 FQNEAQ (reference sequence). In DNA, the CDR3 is TGTGCCAGCAGCCCAAACCCGGGACAACCCACTGAAGCTTTCTTT. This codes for CASSPNPGQPTEAFF.

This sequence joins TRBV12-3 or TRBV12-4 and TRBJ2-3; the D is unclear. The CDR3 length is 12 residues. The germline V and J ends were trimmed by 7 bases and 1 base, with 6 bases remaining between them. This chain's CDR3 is CASNRGTDTQYF. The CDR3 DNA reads TGTGCCAGCAACCGGGGCACAGATACGCAGTATTTT.

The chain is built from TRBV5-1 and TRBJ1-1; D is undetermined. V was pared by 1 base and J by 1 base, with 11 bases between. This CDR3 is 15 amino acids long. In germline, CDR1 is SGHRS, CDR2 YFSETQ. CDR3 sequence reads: CASSLIGAGNTEAFF. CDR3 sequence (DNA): TGCGCCAGCAGCTTGATAGGTGCAGGGAACACTGAAGCTTTCTTT.

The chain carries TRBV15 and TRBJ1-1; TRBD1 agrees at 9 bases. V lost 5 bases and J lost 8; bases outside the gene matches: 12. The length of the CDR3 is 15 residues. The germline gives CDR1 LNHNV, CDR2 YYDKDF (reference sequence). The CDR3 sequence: CATSLDTGGAGEAFF. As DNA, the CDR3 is TGTGCCACCAGCTTAGATACAGGGGGCGCGGGAGAAGCTTTCTTT.

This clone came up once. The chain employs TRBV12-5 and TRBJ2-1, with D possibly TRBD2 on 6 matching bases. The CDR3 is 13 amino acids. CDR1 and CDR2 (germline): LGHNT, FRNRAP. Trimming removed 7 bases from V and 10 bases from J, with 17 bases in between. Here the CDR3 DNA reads TGTGCTAGTGCTGTGACCGGGGGAGGCGAGCAGTTCTTC. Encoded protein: CASAVTGGGEQFF.

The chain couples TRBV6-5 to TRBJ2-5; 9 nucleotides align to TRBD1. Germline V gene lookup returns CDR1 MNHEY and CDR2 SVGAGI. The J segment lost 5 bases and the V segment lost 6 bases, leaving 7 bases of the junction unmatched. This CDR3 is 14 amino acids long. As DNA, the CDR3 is TGTGCCAGCAGAAACACAGGGGGCAGGGAGACCCAGTACTTC. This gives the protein CASRNTGGRETQYF.

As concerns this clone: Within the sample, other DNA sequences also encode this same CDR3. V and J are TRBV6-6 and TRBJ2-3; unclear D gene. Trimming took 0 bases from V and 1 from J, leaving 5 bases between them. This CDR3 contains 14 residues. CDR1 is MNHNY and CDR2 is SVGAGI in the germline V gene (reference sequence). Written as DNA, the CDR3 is TGTGCCAGCAGTTACTCACGCGGCACAGATACGCAGTATTTT. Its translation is CASSYSRGTDTQYF.

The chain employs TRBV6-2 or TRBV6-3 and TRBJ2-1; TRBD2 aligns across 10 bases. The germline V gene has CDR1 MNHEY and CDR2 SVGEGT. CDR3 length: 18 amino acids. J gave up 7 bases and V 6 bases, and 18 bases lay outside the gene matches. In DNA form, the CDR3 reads TGTGCCAGCAGCCCCCCGGATCGGCCTAGCGGGAGAGGAAATGAGCAGTTCTTC. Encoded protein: CASSPPDRPSGRGNEQFF.

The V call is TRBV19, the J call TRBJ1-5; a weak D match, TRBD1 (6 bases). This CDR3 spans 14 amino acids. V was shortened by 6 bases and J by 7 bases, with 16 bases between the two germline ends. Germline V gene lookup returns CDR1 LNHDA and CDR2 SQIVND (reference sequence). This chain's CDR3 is CASSPGEGGQPQHF. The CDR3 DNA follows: TGTGCCAGTAGCCCAGGGGAGGGGGGACAGCCCCAGCATTTT. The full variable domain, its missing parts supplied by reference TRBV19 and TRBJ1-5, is DGGITQSPKYLFRKEGQNVTLSCEQNLNHDAMYWYRQDPGQGLRLIYYSQIVNDFQKGDIAEGYSVSREKKESFPLTVTSAQKNPTAFYLCASSPGEGGQPQHFGDGTRLSIL.

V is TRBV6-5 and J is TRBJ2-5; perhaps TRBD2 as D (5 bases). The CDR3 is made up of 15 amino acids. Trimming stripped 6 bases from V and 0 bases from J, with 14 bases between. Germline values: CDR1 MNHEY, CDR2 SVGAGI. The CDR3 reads CASRYRGSYQETQYF. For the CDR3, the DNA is TGTGCCAGCAGATACAGAGGGTCATACCAAGAGACCCAGTACTTC.

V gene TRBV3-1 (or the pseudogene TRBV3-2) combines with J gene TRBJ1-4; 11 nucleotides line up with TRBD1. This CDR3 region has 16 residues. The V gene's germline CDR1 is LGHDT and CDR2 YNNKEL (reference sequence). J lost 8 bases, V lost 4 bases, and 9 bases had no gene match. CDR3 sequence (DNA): TGTGCCAGCAGCCCTAATCCCGGGACAGGGGGAGAAAAACTGTTTTTT. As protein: CASSPNPGTGGEKLFF.

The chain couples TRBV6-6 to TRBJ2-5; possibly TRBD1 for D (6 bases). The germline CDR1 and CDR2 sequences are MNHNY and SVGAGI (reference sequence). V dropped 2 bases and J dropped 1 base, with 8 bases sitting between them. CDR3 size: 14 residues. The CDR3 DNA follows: TGTGCCAGCAGTTACCCGGACAGCCAAGAGACCCAGTACTTC. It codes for CASSYPDSQETQYF.

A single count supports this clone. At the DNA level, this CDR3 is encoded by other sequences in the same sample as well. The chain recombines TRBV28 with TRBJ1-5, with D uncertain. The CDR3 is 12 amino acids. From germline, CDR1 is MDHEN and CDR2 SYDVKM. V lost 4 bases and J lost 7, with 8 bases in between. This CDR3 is CASSSPGQPQHF. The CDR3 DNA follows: TGTGCCAGCAGTTCCCCCGGGCAGCCCCAGCATTTT.